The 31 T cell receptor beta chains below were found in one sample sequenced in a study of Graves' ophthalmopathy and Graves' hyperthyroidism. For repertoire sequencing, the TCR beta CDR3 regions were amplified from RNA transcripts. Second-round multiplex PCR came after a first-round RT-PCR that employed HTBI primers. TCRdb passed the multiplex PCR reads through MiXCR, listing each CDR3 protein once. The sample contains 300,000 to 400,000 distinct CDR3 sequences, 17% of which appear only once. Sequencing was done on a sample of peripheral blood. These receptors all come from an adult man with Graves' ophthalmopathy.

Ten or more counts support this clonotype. The CDR3 DNA sequence: TGTGCCAGCAGCCTGCGGCCGGGACTAGCGGAAGAGACCCAGTACTTC. Translated: CASSLRPGLAEETQYF. The J gene is TRBJ2-5, the V gene TRBV7-8, with TRBD2 identical over 11 bases. CDR3 length equals 16 residues. V gave up 5 bases and J gave up 3 bases; unmatched junction bases: 8. CDR1 is SGHVS and CDR2 is FQNEAQ in the germline V gene.

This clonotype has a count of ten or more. The CDR3: CSVPRQGTTGELFF. CDR3 in DNA: TGCAGCGTCCCGAGACAGGGAACCACCGGGGAGCTGTTTTTT. The J gene is TRBJ2-2, the V gene TRBV29-1, with TRBD1 identical over 7 bases. CDR3 length: 14 amino acids. In germline, CDR1 is SQVTM, CDR2 ANQGSEA. Trimming cost V 6 bases and J 4 bases; bases outside gene matches: 8.

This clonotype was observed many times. CDR3 coding DNA: TGCAGTGCTAGTACACAAACCTATAATTCACCCCTCCACTTT. Translating gives CSASTQTYNSPLHF. The chain couples TRBV20-1 to TRBJ1-6; D remains ambiguous. With 3 bases removed from V and 2 bases from J, the gap between germline ends came to 8 bases. Looked up from germline, CDR1 is DFQATT and CDR2 is SNEGSKA (reference sequence). This CDR3 comprises 14 residues.

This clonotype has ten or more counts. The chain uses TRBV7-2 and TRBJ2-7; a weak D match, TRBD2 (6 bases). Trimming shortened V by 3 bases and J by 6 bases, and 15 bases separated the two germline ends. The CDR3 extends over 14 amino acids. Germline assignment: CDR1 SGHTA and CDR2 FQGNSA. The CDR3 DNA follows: TGTGCCAGCAGCTTCGGGGGAAGGGACTCCGAGCAGTACTTC. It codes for CASSFGGRDSEQYF.

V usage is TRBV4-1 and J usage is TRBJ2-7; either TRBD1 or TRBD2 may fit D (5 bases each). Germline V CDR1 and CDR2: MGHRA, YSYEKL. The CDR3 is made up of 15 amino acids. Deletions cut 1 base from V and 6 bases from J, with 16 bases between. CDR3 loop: CASSQALAGNGEQYF. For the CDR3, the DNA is TGCGCCAGCAGCCAAGCGCTAGCAGGGAACGGCGAGCAGTACTTC.

Written as DNA, the CDR3 is TGTGCCAGCAGTCCGCTAGACAGGGATGGTTATGGCTACACCTTC. Its translation: CASSPLDRDGYGYTF. The V call is TRBV27, the J call TRBJ1-2; TRBD1 aligns across 7 bases. J was trimmed by 5 bases and V by 5 bases; bases with no gene match: 11. The CDR3 covers 15 residues. Germline CDR1 MNHEY, CDR2 SMNVEV (reference sequence).

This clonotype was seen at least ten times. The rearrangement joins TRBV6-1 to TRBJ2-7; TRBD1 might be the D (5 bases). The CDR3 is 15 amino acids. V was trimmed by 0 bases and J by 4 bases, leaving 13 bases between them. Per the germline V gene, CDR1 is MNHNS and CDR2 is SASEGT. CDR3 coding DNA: TGTGCCAGCAGTGAAGCGTGGCCAGGGTGGTACGAGCAGTACTTC. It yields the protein CASSEAWPGWYEQYF.

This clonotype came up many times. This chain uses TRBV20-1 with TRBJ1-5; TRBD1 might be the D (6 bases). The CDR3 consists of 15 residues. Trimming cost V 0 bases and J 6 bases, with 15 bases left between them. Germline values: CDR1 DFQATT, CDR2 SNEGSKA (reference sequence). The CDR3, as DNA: TGCAGTGCTAGAGAGGTGGGGGGCGGAGGTCAGCCCCAGCATTTT. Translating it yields CSAREVGGGGQPQHF.

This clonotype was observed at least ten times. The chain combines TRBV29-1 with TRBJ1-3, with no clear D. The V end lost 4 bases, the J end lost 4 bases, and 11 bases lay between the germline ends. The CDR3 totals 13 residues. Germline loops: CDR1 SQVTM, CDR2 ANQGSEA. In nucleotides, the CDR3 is TGCAGCGTTGGCCCCACAGAAGGAAACACCATATATTTT. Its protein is CSVGPTEGNTIYF. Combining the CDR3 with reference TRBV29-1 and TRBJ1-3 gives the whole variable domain SAVISQKPSRDICQRGTSLTIQCQVDSQVTMMFWYRQQPGQSLTLIATANQGSEATYESGFVIDKFPISRPNLTFSTLTVSNMSPEDSSIYLCSVGPTEGNTIYFGEGSWLTVV.

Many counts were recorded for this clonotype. Here the CDR3 DNA reads TGTGCCTGGAGAGGACTAGATCAAGAGACCCAGTACTTC. Protein: CAWRGLDQETQYF. The chain combines TRBV30 with TRBJ2-5; 7 bases agree with TRBD2. Trimming removed 3 bases from V and 2 bases from J; junction bases left unmatched: 3. The germline V gene has CDR1 GTSNPN and CDR2 SVGIG (reference sequence). This CDR3 region has 13 residues.

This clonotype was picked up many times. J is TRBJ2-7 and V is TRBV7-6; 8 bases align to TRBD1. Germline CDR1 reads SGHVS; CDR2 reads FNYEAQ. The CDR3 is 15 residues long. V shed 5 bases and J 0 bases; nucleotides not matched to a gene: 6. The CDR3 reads CASSARTGSSYEQYF. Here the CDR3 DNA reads TGTGCCAGCAGCGCCCGGACAGGGAGCTCCTACGAGCAGTACTTC.

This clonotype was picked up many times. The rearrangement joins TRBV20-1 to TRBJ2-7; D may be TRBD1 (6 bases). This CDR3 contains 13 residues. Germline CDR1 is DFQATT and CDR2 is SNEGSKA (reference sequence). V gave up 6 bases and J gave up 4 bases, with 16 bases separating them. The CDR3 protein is CSAELTGKYEQYF. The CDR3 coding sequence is TGCAGTGCCGAGCTGACAGGAAAATACGAGCAGTACTTC.

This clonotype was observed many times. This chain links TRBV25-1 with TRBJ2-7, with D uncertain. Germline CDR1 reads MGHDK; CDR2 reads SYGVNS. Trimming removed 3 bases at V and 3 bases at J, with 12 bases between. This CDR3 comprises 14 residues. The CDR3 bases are TGTGCCAGCAGTGATTCAGACGTTAACTACGAGCAGTACTTC. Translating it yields CASSDSDVNYEQYF.

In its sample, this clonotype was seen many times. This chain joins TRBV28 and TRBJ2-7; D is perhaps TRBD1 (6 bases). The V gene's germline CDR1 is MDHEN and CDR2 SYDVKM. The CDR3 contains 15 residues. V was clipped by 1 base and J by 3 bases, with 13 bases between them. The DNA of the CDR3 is TGTGCCAGCAGTTTATTTAGGTTCAGGGGCTACGAGCAGTACTTC. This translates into CASSLFRFRGYEQYF.

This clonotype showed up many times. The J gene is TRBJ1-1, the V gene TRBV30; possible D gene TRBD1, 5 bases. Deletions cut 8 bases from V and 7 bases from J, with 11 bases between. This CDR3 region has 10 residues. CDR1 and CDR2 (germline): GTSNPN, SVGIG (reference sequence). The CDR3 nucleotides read TGTGCCACGCAGGGAAATGAAGCTTTCTTT. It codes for CATQGNEAFF. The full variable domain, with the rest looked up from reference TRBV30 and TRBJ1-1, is SQTIHQWPATLVQPVGSPLSLECTVEGTSNPNLYWYRQAAGRGLQLLFYSVGIGQISSEVPQNLSASRPQDRQFILSSKKLLLSDSGFYLCATQGNEAFFGQGTRLTVV.

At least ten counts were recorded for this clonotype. CDR3 nucleotides: TGTGCCAGTTTGTCAGCGCGAGTATCCAAAAACATTCAGTACTTC. Protein product: CASLSARVSKNIQYF. The V and J genes are TRBV28 and TRBJ2-4; unclear D gene. Trimming shortened V by 9 bases and J by 2 bases, and 17 bases separated the two germline ends. Germline CDR1 and CDR2: MDHEN and SYDVKM. The CDR3 has 15 residues.

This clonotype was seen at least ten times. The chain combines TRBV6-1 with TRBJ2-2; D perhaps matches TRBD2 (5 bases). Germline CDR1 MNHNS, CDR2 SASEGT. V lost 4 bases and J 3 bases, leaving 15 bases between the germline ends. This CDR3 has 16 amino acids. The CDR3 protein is CASSGLGERDTGELFF. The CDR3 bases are TGTGCCAGCAGTGGGCTTGGGGAGCGTGACACCGGGGAGCTGTTTTTT.

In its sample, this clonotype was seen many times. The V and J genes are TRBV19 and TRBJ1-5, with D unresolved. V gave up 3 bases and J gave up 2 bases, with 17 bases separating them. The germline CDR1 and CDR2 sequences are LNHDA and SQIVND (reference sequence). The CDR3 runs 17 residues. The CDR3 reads CASSMISSGEGNQPQHF. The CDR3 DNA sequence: TGTGCCAGTAGTATGATTTCCAGCGGGGAGGGCAATCAGCCCCAGCATTTT.

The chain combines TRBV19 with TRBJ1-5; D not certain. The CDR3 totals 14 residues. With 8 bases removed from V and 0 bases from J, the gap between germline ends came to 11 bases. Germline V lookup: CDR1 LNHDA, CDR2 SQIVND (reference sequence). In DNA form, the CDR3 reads TGTGCCAGTGCTCGACGGAATAGCAATCAGCCCCAGCATTTT. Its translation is CASARRNSNQPQHF. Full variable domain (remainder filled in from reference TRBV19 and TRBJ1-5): DGGITQSPKYLFRKEGQNVTLSCEQNLNHDAMYWYRQDPGQGLRLIYYSQIVNDFQKGDIAEGYSVSREKKESFPLTVTSAQKNPTAFYLCASARRNSNQPQHFGDGTRLSIL.

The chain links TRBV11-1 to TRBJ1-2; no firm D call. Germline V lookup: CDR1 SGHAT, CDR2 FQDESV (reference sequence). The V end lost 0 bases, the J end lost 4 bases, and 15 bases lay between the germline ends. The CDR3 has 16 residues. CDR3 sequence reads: CASSLAEDSTGYGYTF. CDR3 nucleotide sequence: TGTGCCAGCAGCTTAGCGGAAGACTCAACGGGCTATGGCTACACCTTC.

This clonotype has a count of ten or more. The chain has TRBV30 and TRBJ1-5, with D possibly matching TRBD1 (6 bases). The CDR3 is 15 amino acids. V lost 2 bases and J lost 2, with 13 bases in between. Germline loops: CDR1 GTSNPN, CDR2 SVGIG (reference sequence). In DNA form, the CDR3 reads TGTGCCTGGAGTCACCCAGGGGAAGGCAATCAGCCCCAGCATTTT. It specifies CAWSHPGEGNQPQHF.

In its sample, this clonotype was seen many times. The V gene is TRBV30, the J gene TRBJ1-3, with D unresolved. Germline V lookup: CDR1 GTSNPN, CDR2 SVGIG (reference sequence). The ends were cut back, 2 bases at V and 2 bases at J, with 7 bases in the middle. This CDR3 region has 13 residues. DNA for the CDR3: TGTGCCTGGAGTTCTTCGACTGGAAACACCATATATTTT. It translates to CAWSSSTGNTIYF. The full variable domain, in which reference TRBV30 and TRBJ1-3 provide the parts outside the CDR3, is SQTIHQWPATLVQPVGSPLSLECTVEGTSNPNLYWYRQAAGRGLQLLFYSVGIGQISSEVPQNLSASRPQDRQFILSSKKLLLSDSGFYLCAWSSSTGNTIYFGEGSWLTVV.

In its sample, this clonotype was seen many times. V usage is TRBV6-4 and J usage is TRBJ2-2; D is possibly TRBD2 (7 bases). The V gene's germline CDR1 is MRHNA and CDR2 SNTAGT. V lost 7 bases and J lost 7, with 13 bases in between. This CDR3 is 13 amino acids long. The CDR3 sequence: CASMAGAGGELFF. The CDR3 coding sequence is TGTGCCAGCATGGCGGGGGCGGGCGGGGAGCTGTTTTTT.

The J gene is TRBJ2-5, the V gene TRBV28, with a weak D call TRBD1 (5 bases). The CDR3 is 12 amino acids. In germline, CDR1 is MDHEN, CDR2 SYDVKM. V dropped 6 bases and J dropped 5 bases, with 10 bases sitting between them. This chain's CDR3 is CASRKGSETQYF. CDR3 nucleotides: TGTGCCAGCAGAAAGGGGTCGGAGACCCAGTACTTC.

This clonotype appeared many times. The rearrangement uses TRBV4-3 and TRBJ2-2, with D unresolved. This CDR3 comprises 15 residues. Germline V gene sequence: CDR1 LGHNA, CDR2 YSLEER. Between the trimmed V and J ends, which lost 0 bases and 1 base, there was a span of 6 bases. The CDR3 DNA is TGCGCCAGCAGCCAAGAAGGCGGGAACACCGGGGAGCTGTTTTTT. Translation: CASSQEGGNTGELFF.

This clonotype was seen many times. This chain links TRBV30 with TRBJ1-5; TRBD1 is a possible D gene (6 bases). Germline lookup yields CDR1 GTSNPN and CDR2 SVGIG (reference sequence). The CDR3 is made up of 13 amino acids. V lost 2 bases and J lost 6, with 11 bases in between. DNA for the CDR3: TGTGCCTGGAGTTTGCAGGGGAGTCAGCCCCAGCATTTT. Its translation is CAWSLQGSQPQHF.

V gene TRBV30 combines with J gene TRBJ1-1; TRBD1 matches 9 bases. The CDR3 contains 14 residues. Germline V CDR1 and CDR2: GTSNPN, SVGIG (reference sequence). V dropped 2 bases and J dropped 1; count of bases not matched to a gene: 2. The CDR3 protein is CAWSPDRGNTEAFF. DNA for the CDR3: TGTGCCTGGAGTCCGGACAGGGGGAACACTGAAGCTTTCTTT.

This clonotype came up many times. The CDR3 protein is CASKWTPNTEAFF. Written as DNA, the CDR3 is TGCGCCAGCAAGTGGACACCGAACACTGAAGCTTTCTTT. The rearrangement links TRBV5-1 to TRBJ1-1, with D possibly matching TRBD1 (5 bases). CDR1 and CDR2 (germline): SGHRS, YFSETQ. The CDR3 sequence is 13 residues long. The V gene lost 6 bases and the J gene lost 1 base, with 10 bases spanning the gap.

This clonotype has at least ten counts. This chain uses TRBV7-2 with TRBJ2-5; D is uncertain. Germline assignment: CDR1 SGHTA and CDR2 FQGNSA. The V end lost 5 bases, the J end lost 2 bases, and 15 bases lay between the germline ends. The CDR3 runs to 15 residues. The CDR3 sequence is CASSPPPGWQETQYF. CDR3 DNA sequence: TGTGCCAGCAGCCCACCCCCTGGGTGGCAAGAGACCCAGTACTTC.

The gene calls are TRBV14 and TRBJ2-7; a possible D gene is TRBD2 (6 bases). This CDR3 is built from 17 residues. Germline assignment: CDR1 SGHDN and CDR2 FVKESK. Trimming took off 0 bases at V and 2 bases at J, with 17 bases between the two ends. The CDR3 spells CASSQDSGGNIAYEQYF. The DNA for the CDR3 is TGTGCCAGCAGCCAAGATTCTGGAGGGAATATCGCCTACGAGCAGTACTTC.

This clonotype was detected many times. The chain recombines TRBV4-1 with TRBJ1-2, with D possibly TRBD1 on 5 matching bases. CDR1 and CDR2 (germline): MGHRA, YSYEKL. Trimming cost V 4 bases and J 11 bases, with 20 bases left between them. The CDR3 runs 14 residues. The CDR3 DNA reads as TGCGCCAGCAGCCCGGGGGTCGGGGGTTCTAGTTACACCTTC. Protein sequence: CASSPGVGGSSYTF.